The rows below give T cell receptor beta chains drawn from one sample of a study of OX40 agonist ivuxolimab in advanced cancers. Method: immunoSEQ multiplex PCR; TCRdb's copy keeps in-frame clones and lacks some. The data show roughly 73,000 clones, with roughly 91% seen just once and approximately 2.4% held by the top ten. The sequencing here drew on CD4+ or CD8+ T cells sorted from blood, taken in a trial of the OX40 agonist ivuxolimab. These receptors originate from an adult with an advanced solid tumor such as melanoma, head and neck, liver or kidney cancer. Both conserved end residues are part of each CDR3.

TRBJ1-2 | TRBV21-1 | CARKLAINGWKNGYTF
TRBJ1-6 | TRBV27 | CASSRSSYNSPLHF
TRBJ1-1 | TRBV7-8 | CASSPGTVLRAFF
TRBJ2-7 | TRBV5-1 | CASSPRTGLTYEQYF
TRBJ1-6 | TRBV18 | CASSPPGRGQNSPLHF
TRBJ2-2 | TRBV19 | CASSGTRYTGELFF
TRBJ1-4 | TRBV4-2 | CASSQTTSATNEKLFF
TRBJ2-1 | TRBV2 | CATHRGTSGHNEQFF
TRBJ1-1 | TRBV5-1 | CASSPAVMNTEAFF
TRBJ2-3 | TRBV28 | CASSSWRGITDTQYF
TRBJ2-7 | TRBV2 | CASSDGQSYEQYF
TRBJ2-3 | TRBV5-1 | CASSPYRGDTDTQYF
TRBJ1-2 | TRBV7-8 | CASSDGQGGSSRGYTF
TRBJ1-1 | TRBV28 | CASSLGGNRNTEAFF
TRBJ2-3 | TRBV2 | CASSGLAGTDTQYF
TRBJ1-1 | TRBV18 | CASSSTLVYNTEAFF
TRBJ2-6 | TRBV4-2 | CASSQDGTGRAGGANVLTF
TRBJ2-2 | TRBV5-1 | CASSSLPGEDAGELFF
TRBJ2-3 | TRBV5-4 | CASSRGTSGGAYTQYF
TRBJ1-1 | TRBV7-8 | CASSPRGGNTEAFF
TRBJ2-2 | TRBV7-8 | CASSPSRRGPPTGELFF
TRBJ2-1 | TRBV5-1 | CASSLVGGHNEQFF
TRBJ2-2 | TRBV7-2 | CASSFGQGFTGELFF
TRBJ2-5 | TRBV2 | CASSGTGRETQYF
TRBJ2-1 | TRBV6-5 | CASEVRGAGYNEQFF
TRBJ1-2 | TRBV10-3 | CAISESVGREYGYTF
TRBJ2-3 | TRBV6-1 | CASRETRADTQYF
TRBJ2-5 | TRBV19 | CASSIDGRREQETQYF
TRBJ2-3 | TRBV2 | CASSEGISTHTQYF
TRBJ2-2 | TRBV6-5 | CASSSDGGTNTGELFF
TRBJ1-1 | TRBV18 | CASSGGETTEAFF
TRBJ2-3 | TRBV18 | CASFPGLQGDTQYF
TRBJ1-2 | TRBV5-8 | CASGYYGVGGYTF
TRBJ2-3 | TRBV27 | CASSPLGTPFWYF
TRBJ2-1 | TRBV14 | CASSQSGSGSYNEQFF
TRBJ2-5 | TRBV6-5 | CASSYSKGTQYF
TRBJ1-2 | TRBV2 | CASSEEGSYGYTF
TRBJ2-3 | TRBV5-1 | CASSSGLAGFADTQYF
TRBJ2-4 | TRBV9 | CASARTGMVENIQYF
TRBJ1-6 | TRBV30 | CAWSVPRAGNSPLHF
TRBJ2-3 | TRBV18 | CASSSGQGGDTQYF
TRBJ2-3 | TRBV7-2 | CASSLKLGGSGTDTQYF
TRBJ2-3 | TRBV5-1 | CASSLGSDTQYF
TRBJ2-7 | TRBV28 | CASSSTGFGPYEQYF
TRBJ1-2 | TRBV27 | CASSSNSGALGYGYTF
TRBJ2-4 | TRBV30 | CAWSVDVGIQYF
TRBJ1-5 | TRBV30 | CAWSVLTGSNQPQHF
TRBJ1-2 | TRBV9 | CASSVGVGTYGYTF
TRBJ2-5 | TRBV28 | CASSPPFGRAAQETQYF
TRBJ2-5 | TRBV30 | CAWSPAGTGIMGQETQYF
TRBJ2-1 | TRBV15 | CATRPGLATNEQFF
TRBJ1-1 | TRBV28 | CASSRDRGPNTEAFF
TRBJ1-2 | TRBV7-2 | CASSSGQGYGYTF
TRBJ2-3 | TRBV6-1 | CASRRTLSDTQYF
TRBJ1-1 | TRBV11-3 | CASSFQVNTEAFF
TRBJ1-2 | TRBV29-1 | CSVVAVQGLGYTF
TRBJ1-2 | TRBV7-8 | CASSPRDRGPRNGYTF
TRBJ1-2 | TRBV13 | CASSQGGAGGYTF
TRBJ1-3 | TRBV5-1 | CASSSSGSGNTIYF